The clone carrying this T cell receptor beta chain was observed a few times. One entry per CDR3 protein results from TCRdb running MiXCR on the 5' RACE reads. The sample has 80,000 to 100,000 distinct CDR3 sequences, approximately 11% seen once. The sample originates from a study of early T cells in non-severe SARS-CoV-2 infection. Germline CDR1 SGHDT, CDR2 YYEEEE. V lost 1 base, J lost 7 bases, and 5 bases stayed unmatched. The CDR3 contains 15 residues. The rearrangement uses TRBV5-6 and TRBJ2-1, with 10 bases matching TRBD1. The clonotype was recovered from an adult who was a healthcare worker with PCR-confirmed SARS-CoV-2 infection or an uninfected control (not recorded which). The starting material was whole blood, obtained at baseline. For the CDR3, the DNA is TGTGCCAGCAGCTTGCGGAGACAGGGGGCTAATGAGCAGTTCTTC. Its translation is CASSLRRQGANEQFF.